These 21 T cell receptor beta chains came from one sample sequenced in a study of cytomegalovirus exposure and HLA in healthy donors. A multiplex PCR was run with 60 Vbeta primers and 13 Jbeta primers. Measured with immunoSEQ multiplex PCR; TCRdb has only the in-frame clones, and not every one. The sample has 100,000 to 150,000 clones; nearly 85% are singletons. Sequenced input: PBMCs. The receptors were gathered from a boy between 10 and 17 years old in good health and CMV-seronegative.

The rearrangement links TRBV5-6 to TRBJ2-1; perhaps TRBD2 as D (6 bases). Per germline, CDR1 SGHDT and CDR2 YYEEEE. V was pared by 4 bases and J by 5 bases, with 16 bases between. The CDR3 sequence is 15 residues long. The DNA for the CDR3 is TGTGCCAGCAGCCTGGACGGGAGTTTCGACAATGAGCAGTTCTTC. Residues: CASSLDGSFDNEQFF.

The chain couples TRBV29-1 to TRBJ2-3; D unresolved. CDR1 SQVTM and CDR2 ANQGSEA come from the germline V gene. V dropped 4 bases and J dropped 1 base, with 6 bases sitting between them. This CDR3 contains 12 residues. This CDR3 reads CSVVPGTDTQYF. The CDR3 nucleotides read TGCAGCGTTGTCCCGGGCACAGATACGCAGTATTTT.

The chain uses TRBV19 and TRBJ2-1; D is possibly TRBD1 (6 bases). V gave up 3 bases and J gave up 1 base, with 13 bases separating them. CDR1 LNHDA and CDR2 SQIVND come from the germline V gene (reference sequence). The CDR3 has 16 residues. In nucleotides, the CDR3 is TGTGCCAGTAGTATTACACCAGGGGTTTCCTACAATGAGCAGTTCTTC. This codes for CASSITPGVSYNEQFF.

V usage is TRBV4-3 and J usage is TRBJ1-5; D gene uncertain. Germline V lookup: CDR1 LGHNA, CDR2 YSLEER. The V end was cut by 0 bases, the J end by 5 bases, with 11 bases between. The CDR3 is 15 amino acids. Here the CDR3 DNA reads TGCGCCAGCAGCCAAGATTTTAGCCGACATCAGCCCCAGCATTTT. It specifies CASSQDFSRHQPQHF.

As DNA, the CDR3 is TGTGCCATCAGCCCAAGGGTACGGGGTGAAAAACTGTTTTTT. It encodes CAISPRVRGEKLFF. V usage is TRBV10-3 and J usage is TRBJ1-4; D gene unclear. The CDR3 totals 14 residues. The V gene's germline CDR1 is ENHRY and CDR2 SYGVKD. V lost 6 bases and J 7 bases, leaving 15 bases between the germline ends.

The rearrangement links TRBV6-6 to TRBJ2-7, with TRBD1 matching 10 bases. The germline gives CDR1 MNHNY, CDR2 SVGAGI (reference sequence). V shed 6 bases, J shed 7 bases, and the junction held 15 bases outside the gene matches. The CDR3 spans 16 residues. This CDR3 is CASRLQGGDRGGEQYF. The DNA for the CDR3 is TGTGCCAGCAGACTTCAGGGTGGGGACAGGGGAGGGGAGCAGTACTTC.

This clone was counted a few times. V gene TRBV28 combines with J gene TRBJ2-7; D uncertain. V lost 5 bases and J 3 bases, leaving 8 bases between the germline ends. There are 12 residues in the CDR3. Germline assignment: CDR1 MDHEN and CDR2 SYDVKM. CDR3 loop: CASSPQVYEQYF. The CDR3 bases are TGTGCCAGCAGTCCTCAGGTCTACGAGCAGTACTTC. The whole variable domain, filled in from reference TRBV28 and TRBJ2-7, reads DVKVTQSSRYLVKRTGEKVFLECVQDMDHENMFWYRQDPGLGLRLIYFSYDVKMKEKGDIPEGYSVSREKKERFSLILESASTNQTSMYLCASSPQVYEQYFGPGTRLTVT.

The chain joins TRBV4-1 to TRBJ1-2; possibly TRBD1 for D (6 bases). Germline V gene lookup returns CDR1 MGHRA and CDR2 YSYEKL. This CDR3 is built from 18 residues. V lost 1 base to trimming and J lost 1 base, with 19 bases between them. CDR3 in amino acids: CASSQGTLRDTLNYGYTF. The CDR3 DNA follows: TGCGCCAGCAGCCAAGGAACCCTCCGGGACACCCTTAACTATGGCTACACCTTC.

This rearrangement joins TRBV5-1 to TRBJ1-2; 8 bases align to TRBD1. The CDR3 extends over 16 amino acids. Germline loops: CDR1 SGHRS, CDR2 YFSETQ. V shed 4 bases and J 1 base; nucleotides not matched to a gene: 9. The CDR3 nucleotides are TGCGCCAGCAGCCCCCTGGACAGGGATAGTAACTATGGCTACACCTTC. It codes for CASSPLDRDSNYGYTF.

The chain uses TRBV30 and TRBJ2-7; TRBD1 is a possible D gene (5 bases). This CDR3 contains 16 residues. CDR1 GTSNPN and CDR2 SVGIG come from the germline V gene (reference sequence). V lost 0 bases to trimming and J lost 2 bases, with 17 bases between them. In DNA, the CDR3 is TGTGCCTGGAGTGTAGGAACGAGCCCAGGGACCTACGAGCAGTACTTC. It encodes CAWSVGTSPGTYEQYF.

The chain links TRBV29-1 to TRBJ2-1; possible D gene TRBD1, 5 bases. Per the germline V gene, CDR1 is SQVTM and CDR2 is ANQGSEA. The CDR3 is 14 residues long. Trimming shortened V by 2 bases and J by 4 bases, and 12 bases separated the two germline ends. The chain's CDR3 is CSVETITGYNEQFF. DNA for the CDR3: TGCAGCGTTGAAACTATTACAGGTTACAATGAGCAGTTCTTC.

The chain employs TRBV27 and TRBJ2-3; 10 nucleotides align to TRBD2. The CDR3 has 17 amino acids. Germline V gives CDR1 MNHEY, CDR2 SMNVEV (reference sequence). V was pared by 5 bases and J by 0 bases, with 8 bases of the junction left unmatched. In DNA, the CDR3 is TGTGCCAGCAGTGGGGCTAGCGGGAGTCATAGCACAGATACGCAGTATTTT. This encodes CASSGASGSHSTDTQYF.

CDR3 sequence: CASSEDRGLYGYTF. As DNA, the CDR3 is TGTGCCAGCAGCGAGGACAGGGGATTATATGGCTACACCTTC. V and J are TRBV6-5 and TRBJ1-2, with 9 bases aligning to TRBD1. The CDR3 consists of 14 residues. V gave up 6 bases and J gave up 5 bases; unmatched junction bases: 7. Germline CDR1 MNHEY, CDR2 SVGAGI.

This chain uses TRBV5-1 with TRBJ2-1, with 9 bases identical to TRBD1. The CDR3 sequence is 18 residues long. In germline, CDR1 is SGHRS, CDR2 YFSETQ. The J segment lost 2 bases and the V segment lost 0 bases, leaving 9 bases of the junction unmatched. The DNA of the CDR3 is TGCGCCAGCAGCTTGGCTACAGGGGGCCAGGGGGCCTACAATGAGCAGTTCTTC. Translation gives CASSLATGGQGAYNEQFF.

The sample holds a few counts of this clone. The chain combines TRBV19 with TRBJ1-4; D gene uncertain. This CDR3 has 11 residues. In germline, CDR1 is LNHDA, CDR2 SQIVND (reference sequence). Trimming removed 8 bases at V and 6 bases at J, with 7 bases between. DNA of the CDR3: TGTGCCAGTGGGAGGTATGAAAAACTGTTTTTT. It codes for CASGRYEKLFF.

The genes are TRBV10-3 and TRBJ2-1; 7 nucleotides match TRBD2. This CDR3 region has 12 residues. Germline V CDR1 and CDR2: ENHRY, SYGVKD. V lost 6 bases, J lost 9 bases, and 5 bases stayed unmatched. The CDR3 DNA reads as TGTGCCATCAGCGGACTAGTTGCTGAGCAGTTCTTC. Its translation: CAISGLVAEQFF.

This rearrangement joins TRBV11-2 to TRBJ1-5; the match to TRBD1 covers 7 bases. In germline, CDR1 is SGHAT, CDR2 FQNNGV. J gave up 4 bases and V 9 bases, and 18 bases lay outside the gene matches. The CDR3 is 17 residues long. The CDR3 nucleotides are TGTGCCAGACCTCCTCCAGGGGGGAGTCATATAAATCAGCCCCAGCATTTT. Its protein product is CARPPPGGSHINQPQHF.

The chain couples TRBV7-9 to TRBJ2-7, with D possibly being TRBD1 (6 bases). Germline V gene data show CDR1 as SEHNR and CDR2 as FQNEAQ (reference sequence). V lost 5 bases to trimming and J lost 4 bases, with 18 bases between them. This CDR3 spans 15 amino acids. CDR3 coding DNA: TGTGCCAGCAGCCCCAGACAGGTCCGGGTATACGAGCAGTACTTC. This sequence encodes CASSPRQVRVYEQYF.

This chain links TRBV19 with TRBJ1-4; TRBD1 might be the D (6 bases). CDR1 LNHDA and CDR2 SQIVND come from the germline V gene (reference sequence). V gave up 7 bases and J gave up 2 bases, with 14 bases separating them. The CDR3 consists of 15 residues. CDR3 nucleotide sequence: TGTGCCAGTACCCTTGGGGGGGCTACTAATGAAAAACTGTTTTTT. Translating it yields CASTLGGATNEKLFF.

The rearrangement joins TRBV29-1 to TRBJ2-1; D is possibly TRBD1 (6 bases). Deletions cut 6 bases from V and 2 bases from J, with 11 bases between. CDR1 is SQVTM, CDR2 ANQGSEA, per germline. The CDR3 totals 13 residues. The chain's CDR3 is CSVGAGPYNEQFF. As DNA, the CDR3 is TGCAGCGTGGGGGCAGGGCCCTACAATGAGCAGTTCTTC.

This chain uses TRBV7-8 with TRBJ1-1; D ambiguous. CDR1 and CDR2 from the germline V gene are SGHVS and FQNEAQ. V lost 0 bases to trimming and J lost 0 bases, with 8 bases between them. This CDR3 has 15 residues. The CDR3 spells CASSLAPVLNTEAFF. The CDR3 DNA reads as TGTGCCAGCAGCTTAGCACCGGTCTTGAACACTGAAGCTTTCTTT.